This T cell receptor (beta chain) stems from a study of T cells in localized non-small cell lung cancer. The V gene lost 6 bases and the J gene lost 6 bases, with 5 bases spanning the gap. Germline CDR1 is LNHDA and CDR2 is SQIVND (reference sequence). The CDR3 spans 11 residues. Method: immunoSEQ multiplex PCR; TCRdb's copy keeps in-frame clones and lacks some. Found here are fewer than 25,000 clones, 70% to 90% of them singletons; the top ten hold around 6.1%. The starting material was peripheral blood, obtained before any cancer treatment. The sequence derives from a male donor at least 60 years old with stage II squamous cell lung carcinoma. This chain uses TRBV19 with TRBJ2-2; D not resolved. CDR3 in amino acids: CASSWSGELFF. CDR3 DNA sequence: TGTGCCAGTAGCTGGTCCGGGGAGCTGTTTTTT.